These 28 T cell receptor beta chains share one sample of origin, sequenced in a study of immune evolution from preneoplasia to lung adenocarcinoma. Sequencing used immunoSEQ multiplex PCR; TCRdb keeps in-frame clones, though not all of them. The data hold 11,000 to 15,000 clones, with approximately 81% observed a single time. Sequencing was performed on FFPE minimally invasive lung adenocarcinoma tissue. The receptor set was obtained from a person aged 70 to 85 with lung adenocarcinoma.

Only a few counts were recorded for this clone. The V call is TRBV10-3, the J call TRBJ1-5, with a tentative D call TRBD1 (5 bases). Trimming pared 0 bases from V and 7 bases from J, leaving 10 bases between. This CDR3 is 14 amino acids long. CDR1 and CDR2 (germline): ENHRY, SYGVKD. Written as DNA, the CDR3 is TGTGCCATCAGTGAGTCGAGGGGCGGGCAGCCCCAGCATTTT. Protein: CAISESRGGQPQHF.

This chain joins TRBV28 and TRBJ1-5; D is uncertain. The CDR3 contains 12 residues. The ends were cut back, 7 bases at V and 7 bases at J, with 11 bases in the middle. CDR1 and CDR2 (germline): MDHEN, SYDVKM. The CDR3 bases are TGTGCCAGCATGGTGGAGAGGCAGCCCCAGCATTTT. Its translation: CASMVERQPQHF.

V is TRBV29-1 and J is TRBJ1-2, with 9 bases matching TRBD1. The CDR3 sequence is 13 residues long. V lost 1 base, J lost 7 bases, and 4 bases stayed unmatched. Germline assignment: CDR1 SQVTM and CDR2 ANQGSEA. The CDR3 region is CSVEGQGVTGYTF. DNA for the CDR3: TGCAGCGTTGAAGGACAGGGGGTAACTGGCTACACCTTC.

Written as DNA, the CDR3 is TGTGCCAGCAGTCCCACGGGACAGGGCTACGAGCAGTACTTC. Translating it yields CASSPTGQGYEQYF. The V call is TRBV6-5, the J call TRBJ2-7; 9 nucleotides align to TRBD1. V was pared by 5 bases and J by 3 bases, with 5 bases of the junction left unmatched. The CDR3 covers 14 residues. CDR1 is MNHEY, CDR2 SVGAGI, per germline.

The chain uses TRBV5-1 and TRBJ2-1; TRBD2 matches 11 bases. The CDR3 covers 17 residues. Germline CDR1 reads SGHRS; CDR2 reads YFSETQ. Losses at the gene ends were 0 bases for V and 4 bases for J; bases not matched to a gene: 6. This chain's CDR3 is CASSLVSGGAYYNEQFF. The CDR3 coding sequence is TGCGCCAGCAGCTTGGTTAGCGGGGGGGCCTATTACAATGAGCAGTTCTTC.

The gene calls are TRBV30 and TRBJ2-7, with 8 bases that match TRBD1. This CDR3 has 14 amino acids. Germline CDR1 reads GTSNPN; CDR2 reads SVGIG (reference sequence). The ends lost 0 bases at V and 3 bases at J; junction bases unmatched: 4. This CDR3 reads CAWSVLGTGYEQYF. The CDR3 region has the DNA TGTGCCTGGAGTGTACTTGGGACAGGCTACGAGCAGTACTTC.

V gene TRBV15 combines with J gene TRBJ2-1, with 8 bases lining up with TRBD1. Germline V gene lookup returns CDR1 LNHNV and CDR2 YYDKDF (reference sequence). There are 14 residues in the CDR3. V trimming: 2 bases; J trimming: 8 bases; junction bases outside the gene matches: 5. CDR3 nucleotide sequence: TGTGCCACCAGCAGAACTCCAGGGGGCGATGAGCAGTTCTTC. Protein sequence: CATSRTPGGDEQFF.

This clone was picked up a small number of times. The rearrangement uses TRBV14 and TRBJ2-1; D not certain. The length of the CDR3 is 14 residues. Germline loops: CDR1 SGHDN, CDR2 FVKESK. The V gene lost 1 base and the J gene lost 5 bases, with 9 bases spanning the gap. CDR3 DNA: TGTGCCAGCAGCCAAGTGGGCACAAACAATGAGCAGTTCTTC. Translating it yields CASSQVGTNNEQFF. Complete variable domain (other parts from reference TRBV14 and TRBJ2-1): EAGVTQFPSHSVIEKGQTVTLRCDPISGHDNLYWYRRVMGKEIKFLLHFVKESKQDESGMPNNRFLAERTGGTYSTLKVQPAELEDSGVYFCASSQVGTNNEQFFGPGTRLTVL.

V is TRBV6-1 and J is TRBJ1-1, with D perhaps matching TRBD1 (5 bases). The germline gives CDR1 MNHNS, CDR2 SASEGT. The CDR3 is made up of 12 amino acids. Trimming stripped 4 bases from V and 6 bases from J, with 9 bases between. The CDR3 loop reads CASSGQGSEAFF. The CDR3 DNA is TGTGCCAGCAGTGGCCAGGGCTCTGAAGCTTTCTTT.

This chain joins TRBV30 and TRBJ1-6; the D gene is possibly TRBD1 (6 bases). Looked up from germline, CDR1 is GTSNPN and CDR2 is SVGIG (reference sequence). This CDR3 is built from 15 residues. V was trimmed by 2 bases and J by 8 bases, leaving 16 bases between them. Written as DNA, the CDR3 is TGTGCCTGGAGTTTAGCCGGGACACAAGATTCACCCCTCCACTTT. Its translation: CAWSLAGTQDSPLHF.

The chain employs TRBV28 and TRBJ2-5; D is possibly TRBD1 (6 bases). This CDR3 is 14 amino acids long. In germline, CDR1 is MDHEN, CDR2 SYDVKM. V lost 10 bases, J lost 4 bases, and 19 bases lay in between. The CDR3 DNA reads as TGTGCCAACCATTTAACAGGGCTTGCAGAGACCCAGTACTTC. Amino acid sequence: CANHLTGLAETQYF. Complete variable domain (other parts from reference TRBV28 and TRBJ2-5): DVKVTQSSRYLVKRTGEKVFLECVQDMDHENMFWYRQDPGLGLRLIYFSYDVKMKEKGDIPEGYSVSREKKERFSLILESASTNQTSMYLCANHLTGLAETQYFGPGTRLLVL.

The V gene is TRBV2, the J gene TRBJ2-7, with D perhaps TRBD1 (6 bases). V was clipped by 3 bases and J by 5 bases, with 17 bases between them. There are 15 residues in the CDR3. Looked up from germline, CDR1 is SNHLY and CDR2 is FYNNEI. This CDR3 reads CASSDGSAGADEQYF. Here the CDR3 DNA reads TGTGCCAGCAGTGACGGCTCGGCAGGGGCTGACGAGCAGTACTTC. The whole variable domain, filled in from reference TRBV2 and TRBJ2-7, reads EPEVTQTPSHQVTQMGQEVILRCVPISNHLYFYWYRQILGQKVEFLVSFYNNEISEKSEIFDDQFSVERPDGSNFTLKIRSTKLEDSAMYFCASSDGSAGADEQYFGPGTRLTVT.

The chain recombines TRBV30 with TRBJ1-6, with D maybe TRBD1 (6 bases). Germline V CDR1 and CDR2: GTSNPN, SVGIG (reference sequence). The CDR3 has 16 amino acids. V dropped 0 bases and J dropped 4 bases, with 13 bases sitting between them. The chain's CDR3 is CAWSVPRTAYNSPLHF. The CDR3 DNA reads TGTGCCTGGAGTGTACCCCGGACAGCTTATAATTCACCCCTCCACTTT.

The genes are TRBV6-1 and TRBJ1-4, with 7 bases fitting TRBD1. Germline V lookup: CDR1 MNHNS, CDR2 SASEGT. Unmatched junction bases numbered 4, after V lost 7 bases and J lost 8 bases. The CDR3 contains 12 residues. CDR3 nucleotide sequence: TGTGCCAGCAACAGGGGAAGGGAAAAACTGTTTTTT. It yields the protein CASNRGREKLFF.

This clone was seen a few times. The rearrangement uses TRBV30 and TRBJ2-7, with a possible D match to TRBD2 (7 bases). This CDR3 is built from 16 residues. CDR1 and CDR2 (germline): GTSNPN, SVGIG (reference sequence). V was shortened by 7 bases and J by 0 bases, with 22 bases between the two germline ends. The CDR3 sequence: CASKEGGTSSSYEQYF. In DNA, the CDR3 is TGTGCCTCTAAAGAGGGGGGGACCTCGAGCTCCTACGAGCAGTACTTC.

This clone appeared once. The V gene is TRBV29-1, the J gene TRBJ2-1, with D uncertain. In germline, CDR1 is SQVTM, CDR2 ANQGSEA. This CDR3 comprises 10 residues. Trimming removed 3 bases at V and 14 bases at J, with 11 bases between. CDR3 sequence: CSVEGSSEFF. CDR3 in DNA: TGCAGCGTTGAGGGGTCGAGCGAGTTCTTC.

The rearrangement joins TRBV28 to TRBJ2-7, with TRBD1 matching 8 bases. The V gene's germline CDR1 is MDHEN and CDR2 SYDVKM. CDR3 length: 13 amino acids. Trimming cost V 11 bases and J 6 bases; bases outside gene matches: 12. The CDR3 loop reads CAVPGQDPGEQYF. CDR3 DNA sequence: TGTGCCGTCCCGGGACAGGACCCCGGCGAGCAGTACTTC. Supplemented by reference TRBV28 and TRBJ2-7, the full variable domain reads DVKVTQSSRYLVKRTGEKVFLECVQDMDHENMFWYRQDPGLGLRLIYFSYDVKMKEKGDIPEGYSVSREKKERFSLILESASTNQTSMYLCAVPGQDPGEQYFGPGTRLTVT.

This chain uses TRBV28 with TRBJ2-4, with 11 bases lining up with TRBD2. The J segment lost 6 bases and the V segment lost 4 bases, leaving 2 bases of the junction unmatched. This CDR3 has 14 amino acids. Germline CDR1 is MDHEN and CDR2 is SYDVKM. CDR3 loop: CASSSGTSGNIQYF. The CDR3 DNA sequence: TGTGCCAGCAGTTCAGGGACTAGCGGAAACATTCAGTACTTC.

The chain combines TRBV7-2 with TRBJ2-7, with TRBD1 as a possible D gene (6 bases). The V end was cut by 5 bases, the J end by 3 bases, with 11 bases between. The CDR3 is made up of 13 amino acids. Germline V gene lookup returns CDR1 SGHTA and CDR2 FQGNSA. The CDR3 region is CASSQDRLYEQYF. In DNA form, the CDR3 reads TGTGCCAGCAGCCAGGACAGACTCTACGAGCAGTACTTC.

This chain joins TRBV10-3 and TRBJ2-3, with D tentatively TRBD2 (5 bases). The length of the CDR3 is 17 residues. Trimming removed 0 bases from V and 0 bases from J, with 13 bases in between. CDR1 ENHRY and CDR2 SYGVKD come from the germline V gene. CDR3 coding DNA: TGTGCCATCAGTGAGTCGATTAGTCGGGGTAGCACAGATACGCAGTATTTT. This gives the protein CAISESISRGSTDTQYF.

This chain connects TRBV29-1 to TRBJ1-1; weak D call: TRBD1 (5 bases). With 8 bases removed from V and 1 base from J, the gap between germline ends came to 11 bases. The germline gives CDR1 SQVTM, CDR2 ANQGSEA. CDR3 size: 12 residues. Written as DNA, the CDR3 is TGCAGCATTGGGGCAGGGAACACTGAAGCTTTCTTT. It codes for CSIGAGNTEAFF.

The chain employs TRBV7-2 and TRBJ2-2, with unresolved D. Trimming removed 5 bases at V and 6 bases at J, with 10 bases between. The CDR3 sequence is 13 residues long. CDR1 is SGHTA, CDR2 FQGNSA, per germline. CDR3 DNA sequence: TGTGCCAGCAGCCCCAATCTTGCCGGGGAGCTGTTTTTT. Translated: CASSPNLAGELFF.

The chain combines TRBV19 with TRBJ1-2, with 10 bases fitting TRBD1. The CDR3 loop spans 17 amino acids. V shed 4 bases, J shed 0 bases, and the junction held 8 bases outside the gene matches. Germline lookup yields CDR1 LNHDA and CDR2 SQIVND (reference sequence). Written as DNA, the CDR3 is TGTGCCAGTAGTACCTTCGGGACAGGGGTGACTAACTATGGCTACACCTTC. It codes for CASSTFGTGVTNYGYTF.

This clone was detected once. This chain joins TRBV27 and TRBJ2-1, with 9 bases matching TRBD2. Germline values: CDR1 MNHEY, CDR2 SMNVEV (reference sequence). The CDR3 loop spans 15 amino acids. Trimming removed 6 bases from V and 12 bases from J; junction bases left unmatched: 15. The CDR3 loop reads CASSPRTSVRRGQFF. DNA for the CDR3: TGTGCCAGCAGCCCTCGGACTAGCGTGCGGAGGGGGCAGTTCTTC.

V usage is TRBV6-5 and J usage is TRBJ1-1; D gene unclear. Per germline, CDR1 MNHEY and CDR2 SVGAGI. Trimming took 0 bases from V and 4 from J, leaving 9 bases between them. CDR3 length: 14 amino acids. The CDR3 nucleotides are TGTGCCAGCAGTTACTCTCCGGATAGCACTGAAGCTTTCTTT. As protein: CASSYSPDSTEAFF.

This chain joins TRBV2 and TRBJ1-5; D unresolved. V lost 5 bases, J lost 4 bases, and 9 bases lay in between. CDR3 size: 13 residues. Germline V CDR1 and CDR2: SNHLY, FYNNEI. The CDR3 region is CASSPSVNQPQHF. The CDR3 DNA is TGTGCCAGCAGTCCAAGCGTGAATCAGCCCCAGCATTTT.

The chain is built from TRBV6-5 and TRBJ1-2; D remains unclear. This CDR3 region has 12 residues. Germline assignment: CDR1 MNHEY and CDR2 SVGAGI. Trimming cost V 6 bases and J 4 bases, with 9 bases left between them. Here the CDR3 reads CASRNGAYGYTF. CDR3 DNA sequence: TGTGCCAGCAGAAATGGAGCCTATGGCTACACCTTC.

The chain uses TRBV28 and TRBJ2-4; TRBD2 is a possible D gene (6 bases). The germline gives CDR1 MDHEN, CDR2 SYDVKM. Between the trimmed V and J ends, which lost 6 bases and 0 bases, there was a span of 12 bases. This CDR3 region has 15 residues. The CDR3 nucleotides read TGTGCCAGCAGCCTGATGGGGGGAGCCAAAAACATTCAGTACTTC. This codes for CASSLMGGAKNIQYF.